This T cell receptor (beta chain) appears in the sequencing data of a study of blood T cell repertoires in COVID-19 (dated by TCRdb to 2019 to 2021). About the investigation overall: Collaborator samples came from the United States, Italy and Spain and covered acute and convalescent phases of COVID-19. Sample metadata almost always included a de-identified subject ID, COVID-19 status, age in years and sex. Where HLA class I and class II types were available, the types were taken from metadata supplied by the sample provider, not from assay-based typing. The samples were drawn from two sources: the first 160 participants of the ongoing ImmuneRACE study, and over 950 subjects contributed by 6 global collaborators. Subjects who had been exposed to COVID-19, were actively infected with it, or had recovered from it provided the deeply sampled blood TCRbeta repertoires that made up the dataset. The prospective study material was composed of cDNA or gDNA derived from T cells, B-cell-depleted T cells, or PBMCs. The repertoires were released in a freely available public database intended as a resource for research on the immune response to SARS-CoV-2.

The CDR3 runs 13 amino acids, cysteine and phenylalanine included. Only the CDR3 portion is preserved as DNA: 39 bases, with reading frame beginning at the first base. The germline V and J ends show losses of 7 bases and 5 bases respectively, and no gene match explains 4 bases of the junction. The germline V gene specifies SNHLY as CDR1 and FYNNEI as CDR2. Each collaborating institution followed its own protocols to collect whole blood in K2EDTA tubes. For TCRbeta analysis, collaborators shipped samples as frozen whole blood, isolated PBMCs, or DNA extracted from either of those sample types. The full study reports these points: Clinical and demographic metadata were provided uncurated, with the amount varying by source and participant.

TCRbeta CDR3 regions were amplified from genomic DNA using the immunoSEQ Assay, a bias-controlled multiplex PCR. The study's own analysis went as follows. The number of nucleated cells in each sample was estimated by amplification of reference gene primers within the assay. To quantify the absolute abundance of each unique TCRbeta CDR3 rearrangement, sequence reads were collapsed and filtered. For each sample, productive Simpson clonality was calculated as the square root of Simpson's diversity index across productive rearrangements. Entries here come from immuneACCESS through TCRdb and include only in-frame sequences with V and J called. Some clones fail to appear in such tables; in the studies checked, an unresolved V gene covers under half of the shortfall, and the cause of the remainder is unknown. D and trimming were read from the DNA, whereas the V and J calls and clone size are those reported in that table. The sample contains approximately 150,000 clones, around 81% of them found a single time. The ten largest clones capture over 8% of the sample.

This clone was recorded at least ten times. Its specific antigen is unknown. Base-call qualities are not available, and no considerably larger clone is one nucleotide away. The sequence was obtained from a human donor in a cohort sampled during active COVID-19. Sequencing input: peripheral blood. Rearrangement joined TRBV2 to TRBJ1-4, with 7 central nucleotides matching TRBD1. For the CDR3, the sequence is CASNRDSNEKLFF. The sequence in DNA is TGTGCCAGCAACCGGGACAGCAATGAAAAACTGTTTTTT.